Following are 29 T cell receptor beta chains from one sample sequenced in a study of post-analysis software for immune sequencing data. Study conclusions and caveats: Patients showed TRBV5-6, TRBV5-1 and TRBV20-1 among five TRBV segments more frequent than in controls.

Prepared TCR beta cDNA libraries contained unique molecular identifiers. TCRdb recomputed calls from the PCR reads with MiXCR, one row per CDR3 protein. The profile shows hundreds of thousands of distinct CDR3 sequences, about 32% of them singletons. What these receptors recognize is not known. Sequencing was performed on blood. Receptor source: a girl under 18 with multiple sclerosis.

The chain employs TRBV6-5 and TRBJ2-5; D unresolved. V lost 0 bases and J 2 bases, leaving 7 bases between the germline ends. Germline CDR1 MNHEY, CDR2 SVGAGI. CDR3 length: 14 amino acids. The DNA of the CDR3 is TGTGCCAGCAGTTACTCTGGGAAGCAAGAGACCCAGTACTTC. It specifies CASSYSGKQETQYF.

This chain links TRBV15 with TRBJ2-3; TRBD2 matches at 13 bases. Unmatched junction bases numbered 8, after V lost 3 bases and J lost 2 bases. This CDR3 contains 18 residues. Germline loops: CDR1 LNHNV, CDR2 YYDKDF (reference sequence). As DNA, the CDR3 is TGTGCCACCAGCAGCCGATCCGGGACTAGCGGGGCCACAGATACGCAGTATTTT. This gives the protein CATSSRSGTSGATDTQYF.

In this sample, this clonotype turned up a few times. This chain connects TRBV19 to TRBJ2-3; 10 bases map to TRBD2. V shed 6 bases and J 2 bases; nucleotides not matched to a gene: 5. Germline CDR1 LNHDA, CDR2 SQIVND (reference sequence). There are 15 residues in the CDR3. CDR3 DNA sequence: TGTGCCAGTAGGCCCCTAGCGGGGGCCACAGATACGCAGTATTTT. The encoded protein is CASRPLAGATDTQYF.

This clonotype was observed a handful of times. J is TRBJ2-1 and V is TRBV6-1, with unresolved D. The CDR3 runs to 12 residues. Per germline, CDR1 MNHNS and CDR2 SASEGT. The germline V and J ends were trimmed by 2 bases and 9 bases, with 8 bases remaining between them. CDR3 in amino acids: CASSEPEFEQFF. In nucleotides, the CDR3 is TGTGCCAGCAGTGAACCGGAGTTTGAGCAGTTCTTC.

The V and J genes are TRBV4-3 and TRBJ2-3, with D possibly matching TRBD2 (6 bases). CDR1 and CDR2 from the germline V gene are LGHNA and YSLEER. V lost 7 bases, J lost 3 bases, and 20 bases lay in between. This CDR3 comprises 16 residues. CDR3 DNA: TGCGCCAGCACCAAAGTGGGGGGAGAGGTTACAGATACGCAGTATTTT. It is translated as CASTKVGGEVTDTQYF.

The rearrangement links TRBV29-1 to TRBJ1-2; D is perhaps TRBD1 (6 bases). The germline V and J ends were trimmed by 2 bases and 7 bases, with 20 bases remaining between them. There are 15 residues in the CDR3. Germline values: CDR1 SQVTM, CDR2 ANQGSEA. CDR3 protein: CSVESMKGVRGGYTF. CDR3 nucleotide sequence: TGCAGCGTTGAAAGCATGAAGGGGGTAAGGGGTGGCTACACCTTC.

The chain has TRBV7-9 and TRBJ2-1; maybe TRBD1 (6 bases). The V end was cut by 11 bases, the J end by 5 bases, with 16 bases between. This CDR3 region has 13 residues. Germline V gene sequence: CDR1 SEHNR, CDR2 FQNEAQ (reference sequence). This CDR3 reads CAGAQGRDNEQFF. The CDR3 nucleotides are TGTGCCGGCGCACAGGGCAGGGACAATGAGCAGTTCTTC.

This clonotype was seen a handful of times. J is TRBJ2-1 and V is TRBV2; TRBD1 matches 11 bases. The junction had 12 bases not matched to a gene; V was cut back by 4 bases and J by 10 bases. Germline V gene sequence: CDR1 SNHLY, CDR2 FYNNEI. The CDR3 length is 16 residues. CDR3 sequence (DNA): TGTGCCAGCAGTGTGGACCGGGACAGGGGGAATGAGGAGCAGTTCTTC. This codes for CASSVDRDRGNEEQFF.

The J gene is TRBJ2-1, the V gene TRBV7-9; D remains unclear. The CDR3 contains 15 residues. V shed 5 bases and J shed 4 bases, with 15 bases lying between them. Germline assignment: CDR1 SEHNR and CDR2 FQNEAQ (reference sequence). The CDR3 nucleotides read TGTGCCAGCAGCCTCGGGCCCCCTCTTTACAATGAGCAGTTCTTC. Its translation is CASSLGPPLYNEQFF.

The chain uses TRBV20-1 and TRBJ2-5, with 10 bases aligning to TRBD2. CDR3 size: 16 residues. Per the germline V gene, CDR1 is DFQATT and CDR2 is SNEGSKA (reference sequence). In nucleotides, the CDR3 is TGCAGCGCCACGGAACATCGGGCTAGCGGGAGTAACAAGCAGTACTTC. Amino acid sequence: CSATEHRASGSNKQYF.

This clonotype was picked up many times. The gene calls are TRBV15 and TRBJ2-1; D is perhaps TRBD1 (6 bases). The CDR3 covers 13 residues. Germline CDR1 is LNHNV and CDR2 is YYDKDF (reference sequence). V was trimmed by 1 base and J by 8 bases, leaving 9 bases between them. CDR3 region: CATSRADSYEQFF. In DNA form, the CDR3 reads TGTGCCACCAGCAGAGCGGACAGCTATGAGCAGTTCTTC.

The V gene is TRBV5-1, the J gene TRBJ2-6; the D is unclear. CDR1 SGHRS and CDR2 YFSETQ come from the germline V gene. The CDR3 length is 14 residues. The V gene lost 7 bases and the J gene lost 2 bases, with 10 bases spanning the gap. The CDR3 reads CASVTAPGANVLTF. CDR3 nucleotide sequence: TGCGCCAGCGTTACGGCTCCTGGGGCCAACGTCCTGACTTTC.

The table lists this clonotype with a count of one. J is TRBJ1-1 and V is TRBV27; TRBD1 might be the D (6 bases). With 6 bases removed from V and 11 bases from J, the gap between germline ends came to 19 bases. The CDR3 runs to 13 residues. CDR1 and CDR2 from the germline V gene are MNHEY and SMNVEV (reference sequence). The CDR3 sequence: CASSQRRGGPAFF. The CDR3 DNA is TGTGCCAGCAGCCAACGGCGTGGGGGGCCGGCTTTCTTT.

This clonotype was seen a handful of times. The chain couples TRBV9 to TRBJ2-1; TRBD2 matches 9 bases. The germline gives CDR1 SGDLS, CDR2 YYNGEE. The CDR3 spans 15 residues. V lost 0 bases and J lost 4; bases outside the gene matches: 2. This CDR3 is CASSVVSGGYNEQFF. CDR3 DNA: TGTGCCAGCAGCGTAGTTAGCGGGGGATACAATGAGCAGTTCTTC.

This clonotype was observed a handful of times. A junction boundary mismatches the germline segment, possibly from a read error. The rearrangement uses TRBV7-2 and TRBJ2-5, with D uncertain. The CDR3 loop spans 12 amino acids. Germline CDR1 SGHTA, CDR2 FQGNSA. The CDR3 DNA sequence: TGTGCCAGCAACAGTTGGGCTGAGACCCAGTACTTT. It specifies CASNSWAETQYF.

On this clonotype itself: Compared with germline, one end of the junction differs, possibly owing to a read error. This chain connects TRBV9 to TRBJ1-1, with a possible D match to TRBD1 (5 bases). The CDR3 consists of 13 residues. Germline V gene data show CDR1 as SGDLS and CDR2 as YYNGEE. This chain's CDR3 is CASSVSPDTEAFF. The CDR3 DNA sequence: TGTGCCAGCAGCGTATCACCGGACACTGAGGCTTTCTTT. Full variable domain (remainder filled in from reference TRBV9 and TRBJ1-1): DSGVTQTPKHLITATGQRVTLRCSPRSGDLSVYWYQQSLDQGLQFLIQYYNGEERAKGNILERFSAQQFPDLHSELNLSSLELGDSALYFCASSVSPDTEAFFGQGTRLTVV.

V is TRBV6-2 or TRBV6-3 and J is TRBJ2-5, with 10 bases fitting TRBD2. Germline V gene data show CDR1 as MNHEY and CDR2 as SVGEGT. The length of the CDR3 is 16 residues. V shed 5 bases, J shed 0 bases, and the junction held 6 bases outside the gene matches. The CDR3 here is CASSAGLAVYQETQYF. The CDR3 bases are TGTGCCAGCAGTGCTGGACTAGCGGTGTACCAAGAGACCCAGTACTTC.

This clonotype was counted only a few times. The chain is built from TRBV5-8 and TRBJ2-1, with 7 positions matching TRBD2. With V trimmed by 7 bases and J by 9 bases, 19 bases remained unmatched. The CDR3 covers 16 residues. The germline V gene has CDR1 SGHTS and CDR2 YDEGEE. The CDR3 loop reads CASPMGWASGPSEQFF. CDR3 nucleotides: TGTGCCAGCCCTATGGGTTGGGCTAGCGGCCCAAGTGAGCAGTTCTTC.

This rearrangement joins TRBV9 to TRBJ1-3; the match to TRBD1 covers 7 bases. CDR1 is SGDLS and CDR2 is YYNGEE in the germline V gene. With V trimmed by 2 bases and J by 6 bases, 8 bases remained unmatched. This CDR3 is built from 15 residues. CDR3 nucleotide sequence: TGTGCCAGCAGCGTCCTCGACAGGGCAGCAAACACCATATATTTT. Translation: CASSVLDRAANTIYF.

The CDR3 nucleotides read TGCAGCGTTTACATAAGCCAGGGTACTCCTGGGGCCAACGTCCTGACTTTC. It specifies CSVYISQGTPGANVLTF. The genes are TRBV29-1 and TRBJ2-6; the D gene is possibly TRBD1 (5 bases). The V gene's germline CDR1 is SQVTM and CDR2 ANQGSEA. CDR3 length equals 17 residues. V shed 5 bases and J shed 2 bases, with 19 bases lying between them.

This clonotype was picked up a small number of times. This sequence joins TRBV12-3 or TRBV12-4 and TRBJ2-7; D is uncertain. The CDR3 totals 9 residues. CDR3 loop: CAHPTEQYF. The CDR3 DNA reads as TGTGCTCATCCAACCGAGCAGTACTTC.

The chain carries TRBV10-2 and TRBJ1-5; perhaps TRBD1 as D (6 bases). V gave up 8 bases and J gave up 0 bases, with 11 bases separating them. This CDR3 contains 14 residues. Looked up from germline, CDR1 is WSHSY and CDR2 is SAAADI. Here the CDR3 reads CASHGGYSNQPQHF. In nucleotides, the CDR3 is TGCGCCAGCCATGGGGGCTATAGCAATCAGCCCCAGCATTTT.

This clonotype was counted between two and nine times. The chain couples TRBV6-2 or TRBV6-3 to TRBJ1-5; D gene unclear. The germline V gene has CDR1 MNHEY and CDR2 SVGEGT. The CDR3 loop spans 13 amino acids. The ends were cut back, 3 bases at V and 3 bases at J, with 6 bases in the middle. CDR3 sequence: CASSYWANQPQHF. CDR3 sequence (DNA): TGTGCCAGCAGTTATTGGGCCAATCAGCCCCAGCATTTT.

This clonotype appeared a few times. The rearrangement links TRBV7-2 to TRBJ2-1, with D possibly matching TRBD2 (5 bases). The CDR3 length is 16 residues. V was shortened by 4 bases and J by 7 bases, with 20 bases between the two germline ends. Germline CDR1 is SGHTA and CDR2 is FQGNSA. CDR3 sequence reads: CASSSIPGLIGNEQFF. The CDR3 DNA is TGTGCCAGCAGCTCGATCCCCGGACTCATCGGAAATGAGCAGTTCTTC.

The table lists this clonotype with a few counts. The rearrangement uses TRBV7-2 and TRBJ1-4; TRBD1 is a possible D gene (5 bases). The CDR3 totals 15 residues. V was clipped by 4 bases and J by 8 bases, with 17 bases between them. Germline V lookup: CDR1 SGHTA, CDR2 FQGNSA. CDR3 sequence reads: CASSWNGAHGEKLFF. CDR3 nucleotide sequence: TGTGCCAGCAGCTGGAACGGGGCCCATGGGGAAAAACTGTTTTTT.

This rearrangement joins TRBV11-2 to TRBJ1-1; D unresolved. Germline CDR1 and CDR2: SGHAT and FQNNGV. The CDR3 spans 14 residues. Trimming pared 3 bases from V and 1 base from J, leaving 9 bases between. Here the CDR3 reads CASSFLGPNTEAFF. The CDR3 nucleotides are TGTGCCAGCAGCTTTCTAGGGCCGAACACTGAAGCTTTCTTT.

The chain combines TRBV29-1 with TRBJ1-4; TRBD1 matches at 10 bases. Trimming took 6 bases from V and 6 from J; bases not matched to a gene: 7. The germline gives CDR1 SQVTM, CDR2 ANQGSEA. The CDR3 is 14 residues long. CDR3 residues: CSVLPGTGDEKLFF. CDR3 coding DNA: TGCAGCGTCCTACCCGGGACAGGGGATGAAAAACTGTTTTTT.

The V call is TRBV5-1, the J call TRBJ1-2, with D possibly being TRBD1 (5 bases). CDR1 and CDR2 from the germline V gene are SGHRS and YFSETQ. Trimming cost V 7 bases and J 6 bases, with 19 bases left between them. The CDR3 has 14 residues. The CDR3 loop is CASRGTGTQHGYTF. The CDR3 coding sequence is TGCGCCAGCCGGGGGACCGGGACTCAACATGGCTACACCTTC. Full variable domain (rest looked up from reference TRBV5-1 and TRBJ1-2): KAGVTQTPRYLIKTRGQQVTLSCSPISGHRSVSWYQQTPGQGLQFLFEYFSETQRNKGNFPGRFSGRQFSNSRSEMNVSTLELGDSALYLCASRGTGTQHGYTFGSGTRLTVV.

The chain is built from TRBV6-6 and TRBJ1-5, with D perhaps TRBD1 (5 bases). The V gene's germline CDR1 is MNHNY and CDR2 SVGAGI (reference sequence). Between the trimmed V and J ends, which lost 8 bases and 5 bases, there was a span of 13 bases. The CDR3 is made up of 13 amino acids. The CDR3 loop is CASGTGAYQPQHF. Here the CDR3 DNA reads TGTGCCAGCGGAACAGGTGCCTATCAGCCCCAGCATTTT.